Listed below are T cell receptor beta chains from one sample, sequenced in a study of OX40 agonist ivuxolimab in advanced cancers. TCRdb's table, derived via immunoSEQ multiplex PCR, lists solely in-frame clones and lacks some. This table holds about 18,000 clones, 70% to 90% found once. Source: CD4+ or CD8+ T cells sorted from blood, taken in a trial of the OX40 agonist ivuxolimab. The receptor source for this set is an adult with an advanced solid tumor such as melanoma, head and neck, liver or kidney cancer. The conserved cysteine and the conserved F or W are not part of the CDR3 here. A clone size is listed for some rows: how often the clone was seen (once, few, many), or a class if it is expanded.

v_call	j_call	clone_size	cdr3_aa
TRBV5-1	TRBJ2-3	NA	ASSLYRGGFTDTQY
TRBV4-1	TRBJ2-7	NA	ASSHRDLFDEQY
TRBV4-1	TRBJ2-3	NA	ASSPQGSYTDTQY
TRBV19	TRBJ1-1	NA	ASSSLTGNTEAF
TRBV6-5	TRBJ1-5	NA	ASSRNSNQPQH
TRBV5-1	TRBJ2-7	NA	ASSLDAETYEQY
TRBV28	TRBJ2-7	NA	ASSSHRVYEQY
TRBV2	TRBJ2-1	NA	ASTPRGGYNEQF
TRBV6-5	TRBJ2-5	NA	ASSYERGLQETQY
TRBV6-5	TRBJ2-1	NA	ATSEGPSRQF
TRBV2	TRBJ2-7	NA	ASKGRFSYEQY
TRBV27	TRBJ2-2	once	ASSLYRANTGELF
TRBV7-9	TRBJ1-1	NA	ASSGFGNTEAF
TRBV4-1	TRBJ2-1	NA	ASSHDGSPNSYNEQF
TRBV19	TRBJ2-7	NA	ASSNQGYEQY
TRBV5-6	TRBJ1-1	NA	ASSYHAEAF
TRBV6-5	TRBJ2-3	NA	ASTLRVAVDTQY
TRBV27	TRBJ2-7	NA	ASSPQLTSSYEQY
TRBV7-9	TRBJ2-7	NA	ASSLGGWEQY
TRBV18	TRBJ2-3	NA	ASSPPGPDTQY
TRBV7-2	TRBJ2-7	NA	ASSSAQGYEQY
TRBV5-6	TRBJ2-7	NA	ASSSRGTGRYEQY
TRBV28	TRBJ2-3	NA	ASSWVSTDTQY
TRBV23-1	TRBJ2-4	NA	ARAVLGDEDIQY
TRBV29-1	TRBJ1-2	NA	SVEDLKGANNYGYT
TRBV19	TRBJ2-7	once	ASSSGLVGYEQY
TRBV27	TRBJ2-3	NA	ASRVGTDTQY
TRBV19	TRBJ1-5	NA	ASSIAAGVPGNQPQH
TRBV5-1	TRBJ2-1	NA	ASSILSGSSYNEQF
TRBV27	TRBJ2-7	NA	ASSLSGTGNYEQY
TRBV7-9	TRBJ2-7	NA	ASSSGLAAAYEQY
TRBV4-1	TRBJ2-2	NA	ASSQDQTTGELF